The source of this T cell receptor beta chain is a study of blood T cells in healthy people across ages. Primed by a sample-barcoded 5' primer and a J-beta primer mix, a second PCR proceeded for roughly 7 to 12 cycles. Via MiXCR, TCRdb re-called the 5' RACE reads, giving one row per CDR3 protein. This table holds 1.5 million or so distinct CDR3 sequences, approximately 43% found once. Sample donors were healthy Caucasian individuals that came from Russia, aged roughly 6 to 100. Trimming shortened V by 1 base and J by 7 bases, and 14 bases separated the two germline ends. Germline V gene data show CDR1 as SGHTA and CDR2 as FQGNSA. The CDR3 extends over 14 amino acids. A remark on this clonotype: Its antigen is unknown.

The study, taken as a whole, reports: Since the PBMCs were unsorted, naive and antigen-experienced cells could not be conclusively compared. Long-lived and aged donors differed, with more naive CD4+ cells and higher diversity in the long-lived. The unknown donor CMV status may have confounded expanded clonotype changes.

V and J are TRBV7-2 and TRBJ2-7, with a tentative D call TRBD2 (6 bases). The origin of this receptor is a young woman in good health. The sequencing input was blood. The CDR3 sequence: CASSLVGGTQEQYF. The DNA of the CDR3 is TGTGCCAGCAGCTTAGTGGGGGGAACCCAAGAGCAGTACTTC.